This section outlines one T cell receptor (beta chain) sequence together with its context. Authors' methods: Estimation of nucleated cell counts was performed using reference gene primer amplification. Profiling relied on immunoSEQ multiplex PCR, and the TCRdb table lists in-frame clones only, not all of them. D and trimming were read from the DNA, whereas the V and J calls and clone size are those reported in that table. The data hold tens of thousands of clones, with roughly 78% observed a single time. This sample is drawn from a study of blood T cell repertoires in COVID-19. About the research overall: COVID-19 samples, acute and convalescent, were from the United States, Italy and Spain. T cells, B-cell-depleted T cells, or PBMCs provided the cDNA or gDNA that served as material.

The sequence was collected from a woman in her seventies with acute or convalescent COVID-19. Specimen: peripheral blood.

The CDR3 region has the DNA TGTGCCAGCAGCCCGCTTGGGGGGGCGCACAATGAGCAGTTCTTC. This encodes CASSPLGGAHNEQFF. The chain combines TRBV11-1 with TRBJ2-1; maybe TRBD2 (7 bases). Germline V lookup: CDR1 SGHAT, CDR2 FQDESV (reference sequence). This CDR3 spans 15 amino acids. The V end was cut by 5 bases, the J end by 5 bases, with 16 bases between. Drawing the rest from reference TRBV11-1 and TRBJ2-1, the complete variable domain is EAEVAQSPRYKITEKSQAVAFWCDPISGHATLYWYRQILGQGPELLVQFQDESVVDDSQLPKDRFSAERLKGVDSTLKIQPAELGDSAMYLCASSPLGGAHNEQFFGPGTRLTVL.